This TCR beta chain was observed in a study of cytomegalovirus exposure and HLA in healthy donors. General observations from the study: In vitro confirmation showed a few CMV-associated chains to be CMV antigen specific. Subsequent analysis showed first-cohort TCR clusters tending to co-occur in 95 to 150 validation repertoires.

A note on this clone: Its antigen remains unknown.

Trimming took off 4 bases at V and 6 bases at J, with 17 bases between the two ends. CDR3 length equals 15 residues. Germline V lookup: CDR1 SGHDT, CDR2 YYEEEE. TCRdb's copy holds only in-frame clones and misses some; the assay was immunoSEQ multiplex PCR. The sample includes about 130,000 clones, 80% to 90% of them seen just once. The chain combines TRBV5-6 with TRBJ2-1; TRBD2 is a possible D gene (6 bases). This receptor was obtained from a woman aged 18-35 years in good health and CMV-seropositive. Input material: PBMCs. CDR3 nucleotide sequence: TGTGCCAGCAGCCCCAATTCGGGAGCCGGCAATGAGCAGTTCTTC. Translating gives CASSPNSGAGNEQFF.